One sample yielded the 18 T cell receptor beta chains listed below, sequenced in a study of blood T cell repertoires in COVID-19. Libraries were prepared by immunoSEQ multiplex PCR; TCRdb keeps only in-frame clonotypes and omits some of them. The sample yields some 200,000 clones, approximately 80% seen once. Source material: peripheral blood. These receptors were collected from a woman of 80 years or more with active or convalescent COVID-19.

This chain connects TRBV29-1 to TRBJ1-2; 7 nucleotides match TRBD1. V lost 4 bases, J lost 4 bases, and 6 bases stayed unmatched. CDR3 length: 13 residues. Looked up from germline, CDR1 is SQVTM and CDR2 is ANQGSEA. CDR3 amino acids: CSVGIGGLYGYTF. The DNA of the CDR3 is TGCAGCGTTGGTATAGGGGGCCTCTATGGCTACACCTTC.

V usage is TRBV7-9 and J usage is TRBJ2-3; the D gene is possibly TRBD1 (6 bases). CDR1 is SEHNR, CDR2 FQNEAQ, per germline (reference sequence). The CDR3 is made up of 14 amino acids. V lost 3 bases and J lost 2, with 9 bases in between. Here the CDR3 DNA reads TGTGCCAGCAGCTTGCAGGGGCTCACAGATACGCAGTATTTT. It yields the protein CASSLQGLTDTQYF.

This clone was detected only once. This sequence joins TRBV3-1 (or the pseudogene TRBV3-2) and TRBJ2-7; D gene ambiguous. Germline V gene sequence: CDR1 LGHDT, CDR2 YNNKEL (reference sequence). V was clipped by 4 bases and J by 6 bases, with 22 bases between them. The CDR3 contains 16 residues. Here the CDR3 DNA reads TGTGCCAGCAGCCCCAGACTCCAAAGTGGGTTAGGCGAGCAGTACTTC. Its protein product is CASSPRLQSGLGEQYF.

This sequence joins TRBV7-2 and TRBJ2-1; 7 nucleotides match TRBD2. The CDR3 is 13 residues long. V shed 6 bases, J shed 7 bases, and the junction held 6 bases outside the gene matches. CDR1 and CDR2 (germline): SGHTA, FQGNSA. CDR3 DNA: TGTGCCAGCAGATTGAGCGGGGTTAATGAGCAGTTCTTC. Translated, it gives CASRLSGVNEQFF.

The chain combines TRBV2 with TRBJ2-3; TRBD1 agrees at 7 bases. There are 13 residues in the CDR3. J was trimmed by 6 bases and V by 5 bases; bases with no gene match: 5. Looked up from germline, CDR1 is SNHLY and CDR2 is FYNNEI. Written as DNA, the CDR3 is TGTGCCAGCAGTCGACAGGGCAGGGATACGCAGTATTTT. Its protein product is CASSRQGRDTQYF.

The CDR3 reads CASSHWGDRDNEQFF. The CDR3 bases are TGTGCCAGCAGCCACTGGGGGGATCGGGACAATGAGCAGTTCTTC. This chain links TRBV7-2 with TRBJ2-1; possibly TRBD2 for D (6 bases). The V and J ends lost 5 bases and 5 bases respectively, with 16 bases between them. This CDR3 has 15 residues. Germline V gene data show CDR1 as SGHTA and CDR2 as FQGNSA.

CDR3 DNA sequence: TGTGCCAGCAGCTTATTTAAGGACCCACCTGTAGCGGGAGGGCCGGGGAATGAGCAGTTCTTC. Amino acid sequence: CASSLFKDPPVAGGPGNEQFF. The genes are TRBV7-3 and TRBJ2-1, with 11 positions matching TRBD2. V lost 2 bases, J lost 7 bases, and 22 bases stayed unmatched. Germline CDR1 and CDR2: SGHTA and FQGTGA. The CDR3 contains 21 residues.

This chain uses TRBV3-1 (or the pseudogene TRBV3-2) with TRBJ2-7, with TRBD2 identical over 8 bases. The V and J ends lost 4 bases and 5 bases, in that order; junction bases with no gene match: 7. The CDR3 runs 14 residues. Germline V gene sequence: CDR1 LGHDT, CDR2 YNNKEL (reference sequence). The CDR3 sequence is CASSPSGSLHEQYF. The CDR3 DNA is TGTGCCAGCAGCCCCAGCGGGAGCTTACACGAGCAGTACTTC.

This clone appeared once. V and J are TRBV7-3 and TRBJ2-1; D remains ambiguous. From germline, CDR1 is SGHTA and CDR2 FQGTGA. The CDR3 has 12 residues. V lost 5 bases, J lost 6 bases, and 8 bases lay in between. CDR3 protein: CASSPGINEQFF. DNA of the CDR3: TGTGCCAGCAGCCCTGGCATCAATGAGCAGTTCTTC. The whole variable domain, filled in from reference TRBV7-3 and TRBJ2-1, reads GAGVSQTPSNKVTEKGKYVELRCDPISGHTALYWYRQSLGQGPEFLIYFQGTGAADDSGLPNDRFFAVRPEGSVSTLKIQRTERGDSAVYLCASSPGINEQFFGPGTRLTVL.

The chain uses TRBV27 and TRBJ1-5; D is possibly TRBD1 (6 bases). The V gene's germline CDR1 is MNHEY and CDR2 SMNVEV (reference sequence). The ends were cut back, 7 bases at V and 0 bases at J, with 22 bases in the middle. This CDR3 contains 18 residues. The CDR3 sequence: CASKSLQGGPYSNQPQHF. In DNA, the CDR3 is TGTGCCAGCAAAAGCCTACAGGGAGGGCCTTATAGCAATCAGCCCCAGCATTTT.

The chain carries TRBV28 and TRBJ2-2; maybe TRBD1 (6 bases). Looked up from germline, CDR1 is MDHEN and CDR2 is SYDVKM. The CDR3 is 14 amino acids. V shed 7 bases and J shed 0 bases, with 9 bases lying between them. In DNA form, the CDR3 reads TGTGCCAGCATACAGGGACCGAACACCGGGGAGCTGTTTTTT. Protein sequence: CASIQGPNTGELFF.

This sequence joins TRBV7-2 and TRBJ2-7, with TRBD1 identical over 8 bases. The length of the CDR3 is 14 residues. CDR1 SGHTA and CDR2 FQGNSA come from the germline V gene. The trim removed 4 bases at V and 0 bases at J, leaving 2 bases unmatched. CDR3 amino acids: CASSWDRFSYEQYF. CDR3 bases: TGTGCCAGCAGCTGGGACAGGTTCTCCTACGAGCAGTACTTC.

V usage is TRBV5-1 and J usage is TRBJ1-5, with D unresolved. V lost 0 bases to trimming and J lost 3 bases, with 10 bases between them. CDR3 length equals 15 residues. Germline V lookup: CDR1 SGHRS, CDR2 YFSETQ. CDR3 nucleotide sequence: TGCGCCAGCAGCTTGGGAGGGTTGGACAATCAGCCCCAGCATTTT. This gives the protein CASSLGGLDNQPQHF.

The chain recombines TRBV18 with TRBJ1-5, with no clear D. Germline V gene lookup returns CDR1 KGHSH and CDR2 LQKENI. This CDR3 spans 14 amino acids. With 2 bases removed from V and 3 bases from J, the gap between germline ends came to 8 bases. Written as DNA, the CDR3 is TGTGCCAGCTCACCAGAGAGGAACAATCAGCCCCAGCATTTT. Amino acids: CASSPERNNQPQHF.

CDR3 sequence reads: CASSLFGTGERETQYF. Written as DNA, the CDR3 is TGTGCCAGCAGCTTATTCGGGACAGGGGAACGGGAGACCCAGTACTTC. J is TRBJ2-5 and V is TRBV7-2, with 10 positions matching TRBD1. Germline assignment: CDR1 SGHTA and CDR2 FQGNSA. The CDR3 consists of 16 residues. The V segment lost 2 bases and the J segment 5 bases; nucleotides outside the gene matches: 8.

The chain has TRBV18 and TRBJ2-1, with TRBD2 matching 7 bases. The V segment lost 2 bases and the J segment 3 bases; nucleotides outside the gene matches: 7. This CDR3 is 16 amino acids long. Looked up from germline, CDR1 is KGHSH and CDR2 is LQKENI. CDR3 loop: CASSPGGGGVYNEQFF. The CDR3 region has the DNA TGTGCCAGCTCACCAGGGGGGGGTGGGGTCTACAATGAGCAGTTCTTC.

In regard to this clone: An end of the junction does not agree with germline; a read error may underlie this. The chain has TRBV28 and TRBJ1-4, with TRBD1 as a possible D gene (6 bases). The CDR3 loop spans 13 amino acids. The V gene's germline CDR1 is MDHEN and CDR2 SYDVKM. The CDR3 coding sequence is TGTGCCAGCAGTACCAGGGGTAATAAAAAACTGTTTTTT. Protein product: CASSTRGNKKLFF.

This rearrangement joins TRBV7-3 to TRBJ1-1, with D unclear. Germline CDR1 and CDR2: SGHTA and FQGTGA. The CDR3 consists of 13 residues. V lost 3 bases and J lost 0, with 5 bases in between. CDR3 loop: CASSFSMNTEAFF. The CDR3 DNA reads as TGTGCCAGCAGCTTTTCCATGAACACTGAAGCTTTCTTT. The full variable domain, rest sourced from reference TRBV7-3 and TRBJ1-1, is GAGVSQTPSNKVTEKGKYVELRCDPISGHTALYWYRQSLGQGPEFLIYFQGTGAADDSGLPNDRFFAVRPEGSVSTLKIQRTERGDSAVYLCASSFSMNTEAFFGQGTRLTVV.